The 8 T cell receptor beta chains presented below share a single source sample, sequenced in a study of blood T cell repertoires in COVID-19. Using immunoSEQ multiplex PCR, the repertoire was profiled, and TCRdb retains in-frame clones only, with some absent. Among about 91,000 clones listed, roughly 91% were seen once. Sample: peripheral blood. The receptors originated from a woman older than 75 with active COVID-19.

The chain carries TRBV6-4 and TRBJ2-3, with D maybe TRBD1 (6 bases). This CDR3 region has 15 residues. The V gene lost 4 bases and the J gene lost 3 bases, with 14 bases spanning the gap. Germline values: CDR1 MRHNA, CDR2 SNTAGT. CDR3 sequence (DNA): TGTGCCAGCAGTGTCACAGGGACCCGGACAGATACGCAGTATTTT. It encodes CASSVTGTRTDTQYF.

There are a few counts of this clone. This rearrangement joins TRBV7-2 to TRBJ1-2; perhaps TRBD1 as D (6 bases). V lost 5 bases to trimming and J lost 4 bases, with 17 bases between them. CDR1 and CDR2 (germline): SGHTA, FQGNSA. This CDR3 has 15 amino acids. The CDR3 DNA is TGTGCCAGCAGCCAGAACAGGGATAAGTTCTATGGCTACACCTTC. It encodes CASSQNRDKFYGYTF.

This clone showed up just once. CDR3 in amino acids: CASSTGLGGGTQYF. CDR3 bases: TGTGCCAGTAGTACCGGACTGGGGGGAGGTACGCAGTATTTT. The gene calls are TRBV19 and TRBJ2-3; tentatively, D is TRBD2 (6 bases). CDR1 LNHDA and CDR2 SQIVND come from the germline V gene (reference sequence). The CDR3 runs to 14 residues. V shed 4 bases and J shed 8 bases, with 16 bases lying between them.

The chain joins TRBV6-4 to TRBJ2-3; 8 bases agree with TRBD2. CDR1 and CDR2 from the germline V gene are MRHNA and SNTAGT. The CDR3 has 13 amino acids. V lost 5 bases, J lost 7 bases, and 5 bases stayed unmatched. The CDR3 nucleotides read TGTGCCAGCAGTCAAACTAGCGGAAATACGCAGTATTTT. Its protein is CASSQTSGNTQYF.

In DNA form, the CDR3 reads TGTGCCAGCAGCGCCAAAAGCGGAAAGGACTCTGGAAACACCATATATTTT. This gives the protein CASSAKSGKDSGNTIYF. The chain couples TRBV21-1 to TRBJ1-3. TRBV21-1 is labeled a pseudogene. This CDR3 has 17 residues.

The sample holds one count of this clone. The chain carries TRBV28 and TRBJ1-2; 7 positions match TRBD1. The germline V gene encodes CDR1 MDHEN and CDR2 SYDVKM. The V segment lost 5 bases and the J segment 6 bases; nucleotides outside the gene matches: 12. CDR3 length: 15 amino acids. In DNA form, the CDR3 reads TGTGCCAGCAGTCCCCAACAGGGGTATCTCAATGGCTACACCTTC. It is translated as CASSPQQGYLNGYTF.

V gene TRBV4-1 combines with J gene TRBJ2-5; the D is unclear. Germline-derived CDR1 and CDR2 are MGHRA and YSYEKL. This CDR3 contains 14 residues. Trimming cost V 0 bases and J 7 bases, with 12 bases left between them. The CDR3 region is CASSQDGLVRTQYF. The DNA for the CDR3 is TGCGCCAGCAGCCAAGATGGGCTGGTACGGACCCAGTACTTC.

J is TRBJ1-5 and V is TRBV6-5; D might be TRBD1 (6 bases). CDR3 length: 13 amino acids. Germline CDR1 and CDR2: MNHEY and SVGAGI. V dropped 10 bases and J dropped 5 bases, with 15 bases sitting between them. CDR3 sequence reads: CATSRAGDQPQHF. In DNA, the CDR3 is TGTGCCACCTCCCGAGCAGGGGATCAGCCCCAGCATTTT.